This paragraph covers one T cell receptor beta chain sequence. This sample was taken from a study of blood T cell repertoires in COVID-19. Overall study: Nucleic acid was either cDNA or gDNA, and it came from T cells, B-cell-depleted T cells, or PBMCs.

Study processing details: Estimation of nucleated cell counts was performed using reference gene primer amplification. Assay: immunoSEQ multiplex PCR; the TCRdb copy retains only in-frame clones and omits some. From that table come the V and J calls and clone size; the DNA was used to work out D and trimming. This sample has approximately 300,000 clones, with approximately 88% found just once. Deletions cut 5 bases from V and 3 bases from J, with 16 bases between. Germline V gene sequence: CDR1 SGHTA, CDR2 FQGTGA. The CDR3 is 15 amino acids. This receptor was taken from a woman aged 45-60 years with active or convalescent COVID-19. The sample taken for sequencing was peripheral blood. The chain employs TRBV7-3 and TRBJ1-1; D not certain. CDR3 coding DNA: TGTGCCAGCAGCGCCCGCCGAGATCCCTACACTGAAGCTTTCTTT. Translating it yields CASSARRDPYTEAFF.